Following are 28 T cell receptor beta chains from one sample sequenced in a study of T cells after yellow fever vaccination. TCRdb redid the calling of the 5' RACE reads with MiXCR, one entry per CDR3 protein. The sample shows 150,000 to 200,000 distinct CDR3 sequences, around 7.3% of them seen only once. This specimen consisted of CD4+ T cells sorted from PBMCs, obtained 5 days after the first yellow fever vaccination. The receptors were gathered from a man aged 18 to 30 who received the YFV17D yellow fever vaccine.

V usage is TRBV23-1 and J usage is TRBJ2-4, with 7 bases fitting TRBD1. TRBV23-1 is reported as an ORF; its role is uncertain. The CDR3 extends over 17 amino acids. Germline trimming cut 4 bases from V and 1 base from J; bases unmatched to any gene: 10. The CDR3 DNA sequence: TGCGCCAGCAGTCCTCCCTACAGGGGAACGGCCAAAAACATTCAGTACTTC. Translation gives CASSPPYRGTAKNIQYF.

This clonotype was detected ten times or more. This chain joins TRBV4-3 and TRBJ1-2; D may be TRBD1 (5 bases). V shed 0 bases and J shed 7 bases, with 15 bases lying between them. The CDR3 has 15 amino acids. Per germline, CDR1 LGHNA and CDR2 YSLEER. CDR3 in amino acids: CASSQDPGREAGYTF. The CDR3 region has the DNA TGCGCCAGCAGCCAAGATCCAGGGCGGGAGGCTGGCTACACCTTC.

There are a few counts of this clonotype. This chain's CDR3 is CASTAGLAGTDTQYF. The CDR3 DNA follows: TGTGCCAGCACCGCGGGACTAGCGGGGACAGATACGCAGTATTTT. The chain is built from TRBV6-1 and TRBJ2-3; 13 positions match TRBD2. CDR3 length: 15 residues. Trimming took 7 bases from V and 3 from J; bases not matched to a gene: 4. The germline V gene encodes CDR1 MNHNS and CDR2 SASEGT.

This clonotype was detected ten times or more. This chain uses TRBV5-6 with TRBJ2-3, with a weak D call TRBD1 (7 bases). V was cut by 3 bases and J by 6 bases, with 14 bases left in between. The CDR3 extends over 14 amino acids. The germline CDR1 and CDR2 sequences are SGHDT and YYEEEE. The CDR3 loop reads CASSSGGRPDTQYF. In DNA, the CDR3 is TGTGCCAGCAGCTCAGGGGGGAGGCCGGATACGCAGTATTTT.

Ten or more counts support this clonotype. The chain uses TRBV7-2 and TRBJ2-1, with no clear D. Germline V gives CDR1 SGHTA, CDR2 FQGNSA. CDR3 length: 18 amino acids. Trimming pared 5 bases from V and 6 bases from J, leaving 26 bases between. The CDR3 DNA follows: TGTGCCAGCAGCCCCAACCCCCTCAGTAGGTTCCTCGGCAATGAGCAGTTCTTC. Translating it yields CASSPNPLSRFLGNEQFF.

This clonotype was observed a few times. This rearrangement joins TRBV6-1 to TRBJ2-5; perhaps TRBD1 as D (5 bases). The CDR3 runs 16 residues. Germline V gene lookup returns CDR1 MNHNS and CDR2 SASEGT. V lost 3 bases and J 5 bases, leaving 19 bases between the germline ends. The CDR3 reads CASSDPHGATRETQYF. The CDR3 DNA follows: TGTGCCAGCAGTGACCCCCATGGGGCCACGCGGGAGACCCAGTACTTC.

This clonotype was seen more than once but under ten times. The CDR3 reads CASSLEWQANYEQYF. The CDR3 nucleotides read TGTGCCAGCAGCCTTGAGTGGCAGGCGAATTACGAGCAGTACTTC. The chain is built from TRBV7-2 and TRBJ2-7; D gene unclear. The germline V gene encodes CDR1 SGHTA and CDR2 FQGNSA. Trimming took off 5 bases at V and 4 bases at J, with 18 bases between the two ends. This CDR3 is built from 15 residues.

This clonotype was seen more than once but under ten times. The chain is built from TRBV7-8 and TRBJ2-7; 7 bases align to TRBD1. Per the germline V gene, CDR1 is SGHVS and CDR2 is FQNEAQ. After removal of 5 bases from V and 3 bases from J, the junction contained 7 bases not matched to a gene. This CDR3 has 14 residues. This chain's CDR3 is CASSPRTGYYEQYV. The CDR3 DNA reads TGTGCCAGCAGCCCCAGGACAGGATACTACGAGCAGTACGTC.

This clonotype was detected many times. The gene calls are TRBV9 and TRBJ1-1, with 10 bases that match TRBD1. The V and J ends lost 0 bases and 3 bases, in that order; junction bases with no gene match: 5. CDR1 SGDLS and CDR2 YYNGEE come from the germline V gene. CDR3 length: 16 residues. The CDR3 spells CASSVEDRGWDTEAFF. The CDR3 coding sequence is TGTGCCAGCAGCGTAGAGGACAGGGGGTGGGACACTGAAGCTTTCTTT.

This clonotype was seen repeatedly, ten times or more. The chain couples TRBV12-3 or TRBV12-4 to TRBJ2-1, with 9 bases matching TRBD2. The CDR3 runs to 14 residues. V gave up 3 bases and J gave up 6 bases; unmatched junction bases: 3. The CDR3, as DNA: TGTGCCAGCAGTTTTCGGCGGGGGGGCAATGAGCAGTTCTTC. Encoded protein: CASSFRRGGNEQFF.

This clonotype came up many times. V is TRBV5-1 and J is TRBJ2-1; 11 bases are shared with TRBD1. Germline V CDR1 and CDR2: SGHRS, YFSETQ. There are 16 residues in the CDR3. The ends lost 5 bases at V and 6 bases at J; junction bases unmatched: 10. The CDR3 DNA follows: TGCGCCAGCAGTCCTAACCCAGGGACAGGGGGCAATGAGCAGTTCTTC. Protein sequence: CASSPNPGTGGNEQFF.

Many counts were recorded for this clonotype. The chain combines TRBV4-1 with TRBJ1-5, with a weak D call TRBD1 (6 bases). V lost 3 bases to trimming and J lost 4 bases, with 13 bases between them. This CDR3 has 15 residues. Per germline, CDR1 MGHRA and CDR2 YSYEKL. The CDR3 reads CASSHPLRGNQPQHF. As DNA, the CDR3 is TGCGCCAGCAGCCACCCCCTTAGGGGGAATCAGCCCCAGCATTTT.

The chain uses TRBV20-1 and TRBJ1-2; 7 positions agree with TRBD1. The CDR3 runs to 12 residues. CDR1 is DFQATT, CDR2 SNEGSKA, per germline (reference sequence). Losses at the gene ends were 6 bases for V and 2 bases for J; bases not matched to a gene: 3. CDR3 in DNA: TGCAGTGCCGGGACAGTGAACTATGGCTACACCTTC. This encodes CSAGTVNYGYTF.

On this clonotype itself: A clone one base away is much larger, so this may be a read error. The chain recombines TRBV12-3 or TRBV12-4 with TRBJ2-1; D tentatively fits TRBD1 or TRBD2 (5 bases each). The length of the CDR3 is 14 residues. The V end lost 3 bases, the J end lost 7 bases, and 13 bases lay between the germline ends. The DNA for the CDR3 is TGTGCCAGCAGTTTCCGGGGCCGCAAGAATGAGCAGTTCTTC. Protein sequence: CASSFRGRKNEQFF.

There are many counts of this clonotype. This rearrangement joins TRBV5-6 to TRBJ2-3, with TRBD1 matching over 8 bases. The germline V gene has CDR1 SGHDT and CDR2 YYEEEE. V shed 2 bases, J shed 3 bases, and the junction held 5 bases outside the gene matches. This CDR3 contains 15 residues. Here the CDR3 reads CASSFGRGPTDTQYF. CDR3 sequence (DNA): TGTGCCAGCAGCTTCGGCAGGGGGCCTACAGATACGCAGTATTTT.

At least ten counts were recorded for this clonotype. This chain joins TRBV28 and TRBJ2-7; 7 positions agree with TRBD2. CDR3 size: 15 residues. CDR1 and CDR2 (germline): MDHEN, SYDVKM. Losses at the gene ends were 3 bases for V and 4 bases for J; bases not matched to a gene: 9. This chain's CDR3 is CASSFGGGGIYEQYV. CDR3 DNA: TGTGCCAGCAGTTTCGGAGGCGGGGGTATTTACGAGCAGTACGTC.

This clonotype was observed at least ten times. As DNA, the CDR3 is TGTGCCAGCAGCTCAAATAGGGCCGGCTACACCTTC. Translation gives CASSSNRAGYTF. This rearrangement joins TRBV7-2 to TRBJ1-2, with D uncertain. This CDR3 is 12 amino acids long. Deletions cut 4 bases from V and 8 bases from J, with 11 bases between. The germline V gene encodes CDR1 SGHTA and CDR2 FQGNSA.

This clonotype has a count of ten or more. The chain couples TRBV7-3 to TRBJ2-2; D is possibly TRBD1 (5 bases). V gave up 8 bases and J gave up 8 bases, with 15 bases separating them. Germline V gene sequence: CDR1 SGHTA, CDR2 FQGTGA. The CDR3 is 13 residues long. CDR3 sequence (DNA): TGTGCCAGCGGTCGAGCTGGGGCGGGGGAGCTGTTTTTT. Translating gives CASGRAGAGELFF.

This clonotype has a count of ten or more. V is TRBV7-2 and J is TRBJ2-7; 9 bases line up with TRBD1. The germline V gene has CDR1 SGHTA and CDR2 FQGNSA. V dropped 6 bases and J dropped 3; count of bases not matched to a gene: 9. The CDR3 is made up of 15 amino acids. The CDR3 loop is CASSIGTGKSYEQYF. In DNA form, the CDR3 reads TGTGCCAGCAGTATCGGGACAGGGAAGAGCTACGAGCAGTACTTC. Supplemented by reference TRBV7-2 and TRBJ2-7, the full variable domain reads GAGVSQSPSNKVTEKGKDVELRCDPISGHTALYWYRQSLGQGLEFLIYFQGNSAPDKSGLPSDRFSAERTGGSVSTLTIQRTQQEDSAVYLCASSIGTGKSYEQYFGPGTRLTVT.

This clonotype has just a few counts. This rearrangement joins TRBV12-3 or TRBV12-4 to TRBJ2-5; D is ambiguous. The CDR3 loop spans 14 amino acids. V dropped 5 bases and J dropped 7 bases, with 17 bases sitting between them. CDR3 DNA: TGTGCCAGCAGTCGGACGTCCAAATTTGGGACCCAGTACTTC. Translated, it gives CASSRTSKFGTQYF.

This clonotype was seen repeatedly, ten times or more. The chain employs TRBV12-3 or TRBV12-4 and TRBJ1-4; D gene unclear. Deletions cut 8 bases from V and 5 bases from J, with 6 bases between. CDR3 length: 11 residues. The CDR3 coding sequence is TGTGCCAGCGGAGAGAATGAAAAACTGTTTTTT. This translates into CASGENEKLFF.

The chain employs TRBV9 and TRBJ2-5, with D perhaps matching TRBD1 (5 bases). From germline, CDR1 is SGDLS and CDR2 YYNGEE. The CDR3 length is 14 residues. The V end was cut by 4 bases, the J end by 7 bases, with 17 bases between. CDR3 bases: TGTGCCAGCAGCAAGGGGTCAGCACGCAGGACCCAGTACTTC. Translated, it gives CASSKGSARRTQYF.

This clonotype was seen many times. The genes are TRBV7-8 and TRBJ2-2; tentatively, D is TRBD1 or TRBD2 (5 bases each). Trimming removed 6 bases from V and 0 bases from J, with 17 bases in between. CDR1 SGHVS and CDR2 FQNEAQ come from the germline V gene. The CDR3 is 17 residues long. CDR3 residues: CASRSVIWGTNTGELFF. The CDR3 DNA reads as TGTGCCAGCAGGTCCGTGATATGGGGGACGAACACCGGGGAGCTGTTTTTT.

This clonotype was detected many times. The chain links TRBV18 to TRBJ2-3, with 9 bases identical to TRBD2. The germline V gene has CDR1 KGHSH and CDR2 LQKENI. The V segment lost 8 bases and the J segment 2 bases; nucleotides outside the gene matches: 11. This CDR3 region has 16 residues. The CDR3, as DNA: TGTGCCAGCAGCCCCAGGCTAGCGGGGTCCACAGATACGCAGTATTTT. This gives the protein CASSPRLAGSTDTQYF.

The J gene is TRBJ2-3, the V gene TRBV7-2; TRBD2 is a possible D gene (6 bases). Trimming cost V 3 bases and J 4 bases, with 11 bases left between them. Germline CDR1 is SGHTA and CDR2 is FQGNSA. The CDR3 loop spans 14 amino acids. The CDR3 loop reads CASSFLAESDTQYF. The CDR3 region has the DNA TGTGCCAGCAGCTTTTTAGCGGAGTCAGATACGCAGTATTTT.

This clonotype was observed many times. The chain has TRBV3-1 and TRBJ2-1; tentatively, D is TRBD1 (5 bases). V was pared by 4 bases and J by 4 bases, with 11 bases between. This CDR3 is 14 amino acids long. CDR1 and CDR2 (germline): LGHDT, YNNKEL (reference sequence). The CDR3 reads CASSPDGHYNEQFF. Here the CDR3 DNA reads TGTGCCAGCAGCCCGGATGGACATTACAATGAGCAGTTCTTC.

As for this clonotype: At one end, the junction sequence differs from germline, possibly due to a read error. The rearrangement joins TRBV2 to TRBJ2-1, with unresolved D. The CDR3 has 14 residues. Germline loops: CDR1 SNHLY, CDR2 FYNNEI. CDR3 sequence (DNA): TGTGGCAGCAAGCTATTGAGCTCCTACAATGAGCAGTTCTTC. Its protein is CGSKLLSSYNEQFF.

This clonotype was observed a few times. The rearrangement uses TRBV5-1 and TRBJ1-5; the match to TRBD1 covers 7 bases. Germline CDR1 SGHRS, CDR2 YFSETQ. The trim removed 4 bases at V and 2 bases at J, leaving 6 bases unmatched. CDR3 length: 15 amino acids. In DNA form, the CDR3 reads TGCGCCAGCAGCGTCACAGGGGAGGGCAATCAGCCCCAGCATTTT. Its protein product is CASSVTGEGNQPQHF.